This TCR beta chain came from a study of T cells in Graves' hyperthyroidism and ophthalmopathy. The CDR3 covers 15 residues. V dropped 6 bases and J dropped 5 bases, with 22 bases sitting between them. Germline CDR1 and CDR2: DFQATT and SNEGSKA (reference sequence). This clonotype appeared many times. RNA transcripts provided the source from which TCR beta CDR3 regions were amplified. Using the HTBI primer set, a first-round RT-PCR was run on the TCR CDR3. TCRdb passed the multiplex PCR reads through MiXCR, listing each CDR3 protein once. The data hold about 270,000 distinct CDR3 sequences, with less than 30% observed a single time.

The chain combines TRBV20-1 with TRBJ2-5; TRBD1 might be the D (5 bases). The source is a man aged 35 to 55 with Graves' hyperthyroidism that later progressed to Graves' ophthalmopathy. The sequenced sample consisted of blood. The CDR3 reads CSAPRTAGLGETQYF. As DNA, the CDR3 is TGCAGTGCCCCCAGGACGGCAGGGTTAGGGGAGACCCAGTACTTC.